These 13 T cell receptor beta chains were all obtained from the same sample, sequenced in a study of blood T cell repertoires in COVID-19. The table came from immunoSEQ multiplex PCR; TCRdb's copy has only in-frame clones and leaves some out. The repertoire has fewer than 95,000 clones, 86% of them found once; the top ten carry 27%. Sequencing was carried out using peripheral blood. The receptor source for this set is a man aged 45-65 years with active or convalescent COVID-19.

V and J are TRBV20-1 and TRBJ2-7; perhaps TRBD1 as D (5 bases). Germline V gene sequence: CDR1 DFQATT, CDR2 SNEGSKA (reference sequence). Trimming removed 3 bases at V and 5 bases at J, with 14 bases between. The CDR3 is made up of 13 amino acids. The DNA of the CDR3 is TGCAGTGCTAGTAAGGGGCCCCAAAACGAGCAGTACTTC. Its translation is CSASKGPQNEQYF.

This clone was detected ten times or more. The chain joins TRBV6-2 or TRBV6-3 to TRBJ1-2, with 10 bases fitting TRBD1. V gave up 0 bases and J gave up 3 bases; unmatched junction bases: 4. The germline CDR1 and CDR2 sequences are MNHEY and SVGEGT. CDR3 length equals 16 residues. The CDR3 reads CASSYSTGQGDYGYTF. CDR3 in DNA: TGTGCCAGCAGTTACTCGACAGGACAGGGGGACTATGGCTACACCTTC.

Here the CDR3 reads CASSMTEAYEQYF. In DNA form, the CDR3 reads TGTGCCAGCAGCATGACTGAAGCCTACGAGCAGTACTTC. The gene calls are TRBV6-5 and TRBJ2-7; unclear D gene. There are 13 residues in the CDR3. Per the germline V gene, CDR1 is MNHEY and CDR2 is SVGAGI. Trimming took 6 bases from V and 2 from J, leaving 11 bases between them.

The chain recombines TRBV11-2 with TRBJ1-6; D gene ambiguous. Per the germline V gene, CDR1 is SGHAT and CDR2 is FQNNGV. The CDR3 spans 13 residues. V lost 2 bases, J lost 13 bases, and 12 bases lay in between. The CDR3: CASSLKLESPLHF. The CDR3 bases are TGTGCCAGCAGCTTAAAATTGGAGTCCCCCCTCCACTTT.

This sequence joins TRBV5-1 and TRBJ2-5, with 8 bases identical to TRBD1. The CDR3 is made up of 17 amino acids. Germline V CDR1 and CDR2: SGHRS, YFSETQ. V shed 0 bases, J shed 5 bases, and the junction held 12 bases outside the gene matches. CDR3 nucleotide sequence: TGCGCCAGCAGCTTGGGGCAGGGGGCAAGATTAGTTGAGACCCAGTACTTC. This encodes CASSLGQGARLVETQYF. The full variable domain, rest sourced from reference TRBV5-1 and TRBJ2-5, is KAGVTQTPRYLIKTRGQQVTLSCSPISGHRSVSWYQQTPGQGLQFLFEYFSETQRNKGNFPGRFSGRQFSNSRSEMNVSTLELGDSALYLCASSLGQGARLVETQYFGPGTRLLVL.

The chain joins TRBV6-1 to TRBJ2-7, with 11 bases fitting TRBD2. The CDR3 is 18 amino acids. V was pared by 1 base and J by 7 bases, with 15 bases of the junction left unmatched. Germline V gene data show CDR1 as MNHNS and CDR2 as SASEGT. CDR3 nucleotide sequence: TGTGCCAGCAGTGAAGAATCGGGACTAGCGGAGCCCTGGGGGGAGCAGTACTTC. This translates into CASSEESGLAEPWGEQYF.

V usage is TRBV2 and J usage is TRBJ2-3; D possibly corresponds to TRBD1 (5 bases). V was pared by 4 bases and J by 3 bases, with 11 bases between. Per the germline V gene, CDR1 is SNHLY and CDR2 is FYNNEI. The length of the CDR3 is 14 residues. This chain's CDR3 is CASSGRVVTDTQYF. As DNA, the CDR3 is TGTGCCAGCAGTGGCAGGGTAGTTACAGATACGCAGTATTTT.

This clone turned up a few times. This sample includes further DNA sequences coding for the same CDR3. This chain uses TRBV5-1 with TRBJ1-6, with D maybe TRBD1 (6 bases). Germline CDR1 is SGHRS and CDR2 is YFSETQ. The CDR3 covers 14 residues. The V end was cut by 0 bases, the J end by 7 bases, with 8 bases between. The CDR3 protein is CASSLGQANSPLHF. CDR3 nucleotide sequence: TGCGCCAGCAGCTTGGGACAGGCAAATTCACCCCTCCACTTT.

The rearrangement uses TRBV27 and TRBJ2-4; 11 positions agree with TRBD2. The CDR3 is 18 residues long. Losses at the gene ends were 3 bases for V and 11 bases for J; bases not matched to a gene: 18. Looked up from germline, CDR1 is MNHEY and CDR2 is SMNVEV (reference sequence). The CDR3 DNA follows: TGTGCCAGCAGTTTCACCGGGACTAGCGGAGGGGTGATTGGGGTTCAGTACTTC. Protein sequence: CASSFTGTSGGVIGVQYF.

This clone is a singleton in its sample. This chain links TRBV5-4 with TRBJ2-1; 15 positions agree with TRBD2. The germline V gene encodes CDR1 SGHNT and CDR2 YYREEE (reference sequence). CDR3 length: 17 residues. V gave up 4 bases and J gave up 4 bases; unmatched junction bases: 6. CDR3 loop: CASSTGTSGGTYNEQFF. CDR3 nucleotide sequence: TGTGCCAGCAGCACGGGGACTAGCGGGGGGACTTACAATGAGCAGTTCTTC. The whole variable domain, remainder taken from reference TRBV5-4 and TRBJ2-1, is ETGVTQSPTHLIKTRGQQVTLRCSSQSGHNTVSWYQQALGQGPQFIFQYYREEENGRGNFPPRFSGLQFPNYSSELNVNALELDDSALYLCASSTGTSGGTYNEQFFGPGTRLTVL.

This clone was seen a handful of times. V usage is TRBV27 and J usage is TRBJ1-1; tentatively, D is TRBD1 (5 bases). The CDR3 covers 15 residues. Germline CDR1 MNHEY, CDR2 SMNVEV (reference sequence). V was shortened by 1 base and J by 5 bases, with 14 bases between the two germline ends. The CDR3 loop is CASSLFIGGRTEAFF. As DNA, the CDR3 is TGTGCCAGCAGTTTATTCATCGGGGGAAGGACTGAAGCTTTCTTT.

V usage is TRBV5-1 and J usage is TRBJ2-6, with D unclear. The CDR3 consists of 15 residues. Germline values: CDR1 SGHRS, CDR2 YFSETQ. V lost 6 bases and J lost 0, with 10 bases in between. In nucleotides, the CDR3 is TGCGCCAGCACTGAGTCAAACTCTGGGGCCAACGTCCTGACTTTC. Amino acid sequence: CASTESNSGANVLTF.

This chain uses TRBV19 with TRBJ2-7; the match to TRBD2 covers 7 bases. CDR3 length: 14 residues. Germline V gene lookup returns CDR1 LNHDA and CDR2 SQIVND (reference sequence). Trimming took 4 bases from V and 3 from J; bases not matched to a gene: 6. The CDR3 nucleotides read TGTGCCAGTAGTAGTTCTAGCGGTGGCTACGAGCAGTACTTC. Translated: CASSSSSGGYEQYF.